The 15 T cell receptor beta chains listed next were all sequenced from one sample in a study of radiation and T cells in renal cell carcinoma. Time point in this sample: blood 4 weeks post-SBRT, at nephrectomy. The treatment is: 15 Gy SBRT to primary tumor, nephrectomy 4 weeks later. Produced via immunoSEQ multiplex PCR; TCRdb's table is partial and in-frame only. Of over 25,000 clones in the sample, around 85% were seen once. Specimen: blood, collected from a patient whose treatment included radiotherapy and nephrectomy. These receptors came from a man in his 60s with renal cell carcinoma.

This clone occurred once. The sample carries other DNA sequences with the same CDR3. V usage is TRBV5-4 and J usage is TRBJ2-7; D tentatively reads TRBD1 or TRBD2 (5 bases each). Per the germline V gene, CDR1 is SGHNT and CDR2 is YYREEE (reference sequence). The CDR3 is 14 amino acids. V gave up 0 bases and J gave up 3 bases, with 10 bases separating them. CDR3 nucleotide sequence: TGTGCCAGCAGCTTGGGGGGGATAAGCTACGAGCAGTACTTC. Residues: CASSLGGISYEQYF.

The chain couples TRBV7-2 to TRBJ2-3; 10 bases map to TRBD2. CDR3 length: 12 residues. Per germline, CDR1 SGHTA and CDR2 FQGNSA. V trimming: 5 bases; J trimming: 11 bases; junction bases outside the gene matches: 4. DNA of the CDR3: TGTGCCAGCAGCCCGGGACTAGCGATGCAGTATTTT. It encodes CASSPGLAMQYF.

This clone was recorded once. The gene calls are TRBV7-2 and TRBJ2-6; perhaps TRBD1 as D (6 bases). This CDR3 is 15 amino acids long. Trimming left V 4 bases short and J 2 bases short, with 9 bases between. CDR1 is SGHTA and CDR2 is FQGNSA in the germline V gene. CDR3 DNA: TGTGCCAGCAGCTCAGGACAGCCTGGGGCCAACGTCCTGACTTTC. Amino acid sequence: CASSSGQPGANVLTF. Complete variable domain (other parts from reference TRBV7-2 and TRBJ2-6): GAGVSQSPSNKVTEKGKDVELRCDPISGHTALYWYRQSLGQGLEFLIYFQGNSAPDKSGLPSDRFSAERTGGSVSTLTIQRTQQEDSAVYLCASSSGQPGANVLTFGAGSRLTVL.

This clone was found once. The rearrangement joins TRBV6-5 to TRBJ2-5; 11 bases are a match to TRBD2. The CDR3 is made up of 15 amino acids. Trimming cost V 6 bases and J 4 bases; bases outside gene matches: 7. Germline CDR1 and CDR2: MNHEY and SVGAGI. Here the CDR3 DNA reads TGTGCCAGCAGAAATCTAGCGGGAGGTCGAGAGACCCAGTACTTC. Its protein is CASRNLAGGRETQYF.

CDR3: CSVEGWQGGEQYF. The CDR3 coding sequence is TGCAGCGTTGAAGGTTGGCAGGGGGGCGAGCAGTACTTC. The chain employs TRBV29-1 and TRBJ2-7; tentative D call: TRBD1 (7 bases). V lost 1 base, J lost 6 bases, and 13 bases lay in between. The germline CDR1 and CDR2 sequences are SQVTM and ANQGSEA. The CDR3 runs 13 residues.

V gene TRBV6-5 combines with J gene TRBJ1-1, with TRBD1 as a possible D gene (6 bases). V dropped 10 bases and J dropped 5 bases, with 23 bases sitting between them. The CDR3 runs 15 residues. Germline V gene lookup returns CDR1 MNHEY and CDR2 SVGAGI. The CDR3 region is CATKQYRGAGTEAFF. The CDR3 bases are TGTGCCACCAAACAATACCGGGGGGCTGGGACTGAAGCTTTCTTT.

The chain recombines TRBV2 with TRBJ2-3; D ambiguous. The CDR3 contains 15 residues. Per germline, CDR1 SNHLY and CDR2 FYNNEI. Trimming left V 4 bases short and J 2 bases short, with 13 bases between. The CDR3 loop is CASSGYTFTTDTQYF. The CDR3 DNA is TGTGCCAGCAGTGGTTACACCTTTACCACAGATACGCAGTATTTT.

This clone was counted between two and nine times. This rearrangement joins TRBV14 to TRBJ1-1; D gene ambiguous. The length of the CDR3 is 16 residues. Per the germline V gene, CDR1 is SGHDN and CDR2 is FVKESK. V lost 4 bases, J lost 2 bases, and 17 bases lay in between. CDR3 nucleotide sequence: TGTGCCAGCAGCCGCGTGGCCAACAGAATTAACACTGAAGCTTTCTTT. Its protein is CASSRVANRINTEAFF.

The chain has TRBV5-1 and TRBJ1-1; D may be TRBD1 (5 bases). Trimming removed 3 bases at V and 6 bases at J, with 12 bases between. The CDR3 is 13 residues long. Per germline, CDR1 SGHRS and CDR2 YFSETQ. The CDR3 region is CASSYFQGSEAFF. The CDR3 nucleotides read TGCGCCAGCAGCTATTTTCAGGGTTCTGAAGCTTTCTTT.

This clone came up once. The chain is built from TRBV5-5 and TRBJ1-3; D unclear. The CDR3 is 15 residues long. CDR1 SGHKS and CDR2 YYEKEE come from the germline V gene (reference sequence). The V end was cut by 3 bases, the J end by 2 bases, with 12 bases between. DNA of the CDR3: TGTGCCAGCAGCTCCCCTTCGAGGGCTGGAAACACCATATATTTT. Encoded protein: CASSSPSRAGNTIYF.

This clone came up a few times. J is TRBJ2-3 and V is TRBV9; D not resolved. The CDR3 loop spans 12 amino acids. The V end lost 7 bases, the J end lost 8 bases, and 14 bases lay between the germline ends. Germline CDR1 reads SGDLS; CDR2 reads YYNGEE. In DNA form, the CDR3 reads TGTGCCAGCCAGTCCTCACTCGGTACGCAGTATTTT. Residues: CASQSSLGTQYF.

For the CDR3, the DNA is TGTGCCAGCAGCGATGTACTAGCGGGGGCCCAAGAGACCCAGTACTTC. Protein product: CASSDVLAGAQETQYF. The V call is TRBV7-2, the J call TRBJ2-5, with 11 bases lining up with TRBD2. There are 16 residues in the CDR3. J gave up 1 base and V 5 bases, and 6 bases lay outside the gene matches. CDR1 is SGHTA and CDR2 is FQGNSA in the germline V gene.

The V gene is TRBV5-1, the J gene TRBJ2-1; the D gene is possibly TRBD2 (5 bases). The germline CDR1 and CDR2 sequences are SGHRS and YFSETQ. The CDR3 sequence is 11 residues long. With 2 bases removed from V and 12 bases from J, the gap between germline ends came to 9 bases. CDR3 nucleotides: TGCGCCAGCAGCTTAGACTATAGGCAGTTCTTC. Translated: CASSLDYRQFF. The entire variable domain, with the rest obtained from reference TRBV5-1 and TRBJ2-1, is as follows: KAGVTQTPRYLIKTRGQQVTLSCSPISGHRSVSWYQQTPGQGLQFLFEYFSETQRNKGNFPGRFSGRQFSNSRSEMNVSTLELGDSALYLCASSLDYRQFFGPGTRLTVL.

The CDR3 loop reads CASRTGGQETQYF. CDR3 coding DNA: TGTGCCAGTAGAACAGGGGGCCAAGAGACCCAGTACTTC. The chain employs TRBV19 and TRBJ2-5; 8 bases align to TRBD1. The V and J ends lost 6 bases and 1 base, in that order; junction bases with no gene match: 1. Per the germline V gene, CDR1 is LNHDA and CDR2 is SQIVND (reference sequence). The CDR3 length is 13 residues.

The chain links TRBV4-3 to TRBJ2-3; no clear D gene. V lost 9 bases and J 4 bases, leaving 8 bases between the germline ends. The CDR3 contains 11 residues. CDR1 is LGHNA and CDR2 is YSLEER in the germline V gene. DNA for the CDR3: TGCGCCAGTTCGGTATCAGATACGCAGTATTTT. It translates to CASSVSDTQYF.